This TCR beta chain comes out of a study of T cells in Graves' hyperthyroidism and ophthalmopathy. Trimming shortened V by 6 bases and J by 8 bases, and 8 bases separated the two germline ends. The germline gives CDR1 MNHNS, CDR2 SASEGT. This CDR3 has 11 amino acids. RNA transcripts were the template for amplifying TCR beta CDR3 regions. When the TCR CDR3 underwent first-round RT-PCR, the HTBI primer set was used. MiXCR, applied by TCRdb to the multiplex PCR reads, yields one record per CDR3 protein. In the table there are hundreds of thousands of distinct CDR3 sequences, around 19% of which are singletons. Hyperthyroidism was newly diagnosed in patients aged 18 to 65 (duration under 2 months). Not enrolled were patients with uncontrolled infection, other autoimmune disease, pregnancy or lactation. The study based diagnoses on clinical symptoms, serum thyroxine and TRAb, thyroid ultrasound and orbital computed tomography.

The TCR originated in a woman between 45 and 60 years old with Graves' hyperthyroidism that later progressed to Graves' ophthalmopathy. The chain links TRBV6-1 to TRBJ2-1; no clear D gene. The sequenced sample consisted of blood. The CDR3 spells CASSQNHEQFF. CDR3 nucleotide sequence: TGTGCCAGCAGCCAAAATCATGAGCAGTTCTTC.